This is a list of T cell receptor beta chains from one sample in a study of blood T cell repertoires in COVID-19. Using immunoSEQ multiplex PCR, the repertoire was profiled, and TCRdb retains in-frame clones only, with some absent. In the table there are about 280,000 clones, 85% to 90% of which are singletons. The sample was PBMCs or T cells enriched from blood (not recorded which). All receptors come from a woman between 25 and 40 years old with acute COVID-19. The CDR3 runs from the conserved cysteine through the conserved F or W.

V gene	J gene	CDR3 protein
TRBV28	TRBJ2-5	CASRYGTSGQETQYF
TRBV2	TRBJ2-1	CASSEATSSVAYNEQFF
TRBV10-3	TRBJ1-1	CAISMGQGGTEAFF
TRBV21-1	TRBJ1-5	CASTAADRGLPNQPQHF
TRBV15	TRBJ1-1	CATSRPPGQGGLEAFF
TRBV5-5	TRBJ2-2	CASSSRTGGVGGELFF
TRBV9	TRBJ2-7	CASSVGAGLPYEQYF
TRBV27	TRBJ1-5	CASSLDSNQPQHF
TRBV28	TRBJ1-5	CASSRGDTYSNQPQHF
TRBV6-6	TRBJ2-3	CASETGTTDTQYF
TRBV6-1	TRBJ2-1	CASSEIRTSVLNEQFF
TRBV5-4	TRBJ1-2	CASSLTQGEVYGYTF
TRBV27	TRBJ2-7	CASSIGQGVPYEQYF